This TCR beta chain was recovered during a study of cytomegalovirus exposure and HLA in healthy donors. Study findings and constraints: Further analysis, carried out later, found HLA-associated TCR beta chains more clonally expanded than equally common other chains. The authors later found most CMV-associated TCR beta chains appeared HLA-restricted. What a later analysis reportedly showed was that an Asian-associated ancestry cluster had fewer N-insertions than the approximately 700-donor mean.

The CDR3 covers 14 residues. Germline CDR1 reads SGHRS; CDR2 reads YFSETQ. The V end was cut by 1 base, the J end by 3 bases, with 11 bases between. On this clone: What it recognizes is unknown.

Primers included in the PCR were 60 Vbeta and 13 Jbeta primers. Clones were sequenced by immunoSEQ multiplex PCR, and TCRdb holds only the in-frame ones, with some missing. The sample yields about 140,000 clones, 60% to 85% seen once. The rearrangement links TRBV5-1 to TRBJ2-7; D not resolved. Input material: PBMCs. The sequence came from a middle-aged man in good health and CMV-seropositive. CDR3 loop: CASSLWASYYEQYF. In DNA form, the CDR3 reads TGCGCCAGCAGCTTGTGGGCCAGCTACTACGAGCAGTACTTC.